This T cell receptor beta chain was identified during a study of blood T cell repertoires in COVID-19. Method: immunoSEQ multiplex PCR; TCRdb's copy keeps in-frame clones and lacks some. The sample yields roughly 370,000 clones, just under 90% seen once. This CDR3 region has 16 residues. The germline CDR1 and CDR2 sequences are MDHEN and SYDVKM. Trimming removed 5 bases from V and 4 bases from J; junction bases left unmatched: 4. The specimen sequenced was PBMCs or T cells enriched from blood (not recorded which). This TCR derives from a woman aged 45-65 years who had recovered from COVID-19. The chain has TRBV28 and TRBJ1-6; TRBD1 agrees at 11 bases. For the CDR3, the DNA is TGTGCCAGCAGTACGGGACAGGGGGTTTATAATTCACCCCTCCACTTT. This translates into CASSTGQGVYNSPLHF.